This is a list of T cell receptor beta chains from one sample in a study of blood T cell repertoires in COVID-19. Method: immunoSEQ multiplex PCR; TCRdb's copy keeps in-frame clones and lacks some. There are under 200,000 clones in the sample; almost 85% occur only once, and 7.5% to 9.5% lies in the top ten. The sequencing input was peripheral blood. The receptor source for this set is a man aged 35 to 55 who had recovered from COVID-19. Both conserved end residues are part of each CDR3. D genes are given only for firm matches. Not every row has a clone size; where given, it reads once, few, many or a size class.

v_call: TRBV7-8
j_call: TRBJ2-1
clone_size: NA
d_call: NA
cdr3_nt: TGTGCCAGCAGCTTAAGAGCCGGGAGCCCACCAATTGAGCAGTTCTTC
cdr3_aa: CASSLRAGSPPIEQFF

v_call: TRBV9
j_call: TRBJ2-5
clone_size: NA
d_call: TRBD2
cdr3_nt: TGTGCCAGCAGCGTTAGCGGGGAAGAGACCCAGTACTTC
cdr3_aa: CASSVSGEETQYF

v_call: TRBV4-1
j_call: TRBJ2-7
clone_size: NA
d_call: NA
cdr3_nt: TGCGCCAGCAGCCAAGCCAGCGGGGACACCTACGAGCAGTACTTC
cdr3_aa: CASSQASGDTYEQYF

v_call: TRBV4-3
j_call: TRBJ2-7
clone_size: NA
d_call: TRBD2
cdr3_nt: TGCGCCAGCAGCCAAGAGTCACTAGCGAGCGGGTGGCTCTCCTACGAGCAGTACTTC
cdr3_aa: CASSQESLASGWLSYEQYF

v_call: TRBV27
j_call: TRBJ2-3
clone_size: NA
d_call: NA
cdr3_nt: TGTGCCAGCACCGGATGGGCCACAGATACGCAGTATTTT
cdr3_aa: CASTGWATDTQYF

v_call: TRBV4-2
j_call: TRBJ1-4
clone_size: once
d_call: TRBD1
cdr3_nt: TGTGCCAGCAGCCAGGACGCTTACAGGGGGGGAAATGAAAAACTGTTTTTT
cdr3_aa: CASSQDAYRGGNEKLFF

v_call: TRBV5-1
j_call: TRBJ2-5
clone_size: NA
d_call: NA
cdr3_nt: TGCGCCAGCAGCTTGGTGGGGCAGGGAGAGACCCAGTACTTC
cdr3_aa: CASSLVGQGETQYF

v_call: TRBV5-1
j_call: TRBJ2-7
clone_size: NA
d_call: TRBD2
cdr3_nt: TGCGCCAGCAGCTTGGGGCCCCGGGGGGGGGCCCACGAGCAGTACTTC
cdr3_aa: CASSLGPRGGAHEQYF

v_call: TRBV7-9
j_call: TRBJ2-2
clone_size: NA
d_call: TRBD1
cdr3_nt: TGTGCCAGCAGTTCACCCGTCGACAGGGGGGGGAACACCGGGGAGCTGTTTTTT
cdr3_aa: CASSSPVDRGGNTGELFF

v_call: TRBV2
j_call: TRBJ2-7
clone_size: NA
d_call: TRBD1
cdr3_nt: TGTGCCAGCAGTGAGTCGACGGGACAGCCCTACGAGCAGTACTTC
cdr3_aa: CASSESTGQPYEQYF

v_call: TRBV19
j_call: TRBJ2-3
clone_size: NA
d_call: NA
cdr3_nt: TGTGCCAGTAGTACCCCCCGGGAGCCTTCTAGCACAGATACGCAGTATTTT
cdr3_aa: CASSTPREPSSTDTQYF

v_call: TRBV2
j_call: TRBJ1-6
clone_size: NA
d_call: NA
cdr3_nt: TGTGCCAGCAGCGCAGGGTGGGGAAATTCACCCCTCCACTTT
cdr3_aa: CASSAGWGNSPLHF

v_call: TRBV19
j_call: TRBJ2-1
clone_size: NA
d_call: TRBD2
cdr3_nt: TGTGCCATTGGAGCGAGCGGGAGGGGACTATACAATGAGCAGTTCTTC
cdr3_aa: CAIGASGRGLYNEQFF

v_call: TRBV5-3
j_call: TRBJ2-5
clone_size: NA
d_call: NA
cdr3_nt: TGTGCCAGAACGGCCCAAGGTCAGGAGGTGATACAAGAGACCCAGTACTTC
cdr3_aa: CARTAQGQEVIQETQYF

v_call: TRBV18
j_call: TRBJ1-1
clone_size: once
d_call: NA
cdr3_nt: TGTGCCAGCTCACCTCGACAGGCCGGGGTGAACACTGAAGCTTTCTTT
cdr3_aa: CASSPRQAGVNTEAFF

v_call: TRBV5-1
j_call: TRBJ2-2
clone_size: NA
d_call: NA
cdr3_nt: TGCGCCAGCAGCCTCCCGGGGGACGGGGAGCTGTTTTTT
cdr3_aa: CASSLPGDGELFF

v_call: TRBV10-1
j_call: TRBJ2-7
clone_size: NA
d_call: TRBD2
cdr3_nt: TGCGCCAGCAGTCCTTCTAGCGGGAGCTCCTACGAGCAGTACTTC
cdr3_aa: CASSPSSGSSYEQYF

v_call: TRBV4-3
j_call: TRBJ2-2
clone_size: NA
d_call: NA
cdr3_nt: TGCGCCAGCAGCCAAGTGTACGGCGGGACGAACACCGGGGAGCTGTTTTTT
cdr3_aa: CASSQVYGGTNTGELFF

v_call: TRBV19
j_call: TRBJ2-2
clone_size: NA
d_call: NA
cdr3_nt: TGTGCCAGTAGCTACTCGGCCGGGGAGCTGTTTTTT
cdr3_aa: CASSYSAGELFF

v_call: TRBV7-9
j_call: TRBJ2-2
clone_size: NA
d_call: NA
cdr3_nt: TGTGCCAGCAGCCCCAATGGGGGGACCGGGGAGCTGTTTTTT
cdr3_aa: CASSPNGGTGELFF

v_call: TRBV9
j_call: TRBJ1-2
clone_size: NA
d_call: NA
cdr3_nt: TGTGCCAGCAGCGACAGCCTCTATGGCTACACCTTC
cdr3_aa: CASSDSLYGYTF

v_call: TRBV5-1
j_call: TRBJ2-7
clone_size: NA
d_call: NA
cdr3_nt: TGCGCCAGCAGCGCACAGGCGACCTACGAGCAGTACTTC
cdr3_aa: CASSAQATYEQYF

v_call: TRBV2
j_call: TRBJ2-1
clone_size: NA
d_call: NA
cdr3_nt: TGTGCCAGCAGTGATAGAGGGCACAACAATGAGCAGTTCTTC
cdr3_aa: CASSDRGHNNEQFF

v_call: TRBV7-9
j_call: TRBJ2-4
clone_size: once
d_call: NA
cdr3_nt: TGTGCCAGCAGCCCGAGAGGGATAGCCAAAAACATTCAGTACTTC
cdr3_aa: CASSPRGIAKNIQYF

v_call: TRBV7-9
j_call: TRBJ1-2
clone_size: NA
d_call: NA
cdr3_nt: TGTGCCAGCAGCTTGGCCTATGGCTACACCTTC
cdr3_aa: CASSLAYGYTF

v_call: TRBV7-6
j_call: TRBJ2-5
clone_size: NA
d_call: NA
cdr3_nt: TGTGCCAGCAGCTTAGTTGGGGCAGGGTCCCAAGAGACCCAGTACTTC
cdr3_aa: CASSLVGAGSQETQYF

v_call: TRBV6-5
j_call: TRBJ1-2
clone_size: NA
d_call: NA
cdr3_nt: TGTGCCAGCAGTTACTCGTATCAGGCAAATGGTGGCTACACCTTC
cdr3_aa: CASSYSYQANGGYTF

v_call: TRBV7-9
j_call: TRBJ2-3
clone_size: NA
d_call: NA
cdr3_nt: TGTGCCAGCAGCTTGAGAGCCCCAAGCACAGATACGCAGTATTTT
cdr3_aa: CASSLRAPSTDTQYF

v_call: TRBV10-3
j_call: TRBJ2-5
clone_size: NA
d_call: TRBD1
cdr3_nt: TGTGCCATCAGTCCGGGACAGGGGACTTTGGAGACCCAGTACTTC
cdr3_aa: CAISPGQGTLETQYF